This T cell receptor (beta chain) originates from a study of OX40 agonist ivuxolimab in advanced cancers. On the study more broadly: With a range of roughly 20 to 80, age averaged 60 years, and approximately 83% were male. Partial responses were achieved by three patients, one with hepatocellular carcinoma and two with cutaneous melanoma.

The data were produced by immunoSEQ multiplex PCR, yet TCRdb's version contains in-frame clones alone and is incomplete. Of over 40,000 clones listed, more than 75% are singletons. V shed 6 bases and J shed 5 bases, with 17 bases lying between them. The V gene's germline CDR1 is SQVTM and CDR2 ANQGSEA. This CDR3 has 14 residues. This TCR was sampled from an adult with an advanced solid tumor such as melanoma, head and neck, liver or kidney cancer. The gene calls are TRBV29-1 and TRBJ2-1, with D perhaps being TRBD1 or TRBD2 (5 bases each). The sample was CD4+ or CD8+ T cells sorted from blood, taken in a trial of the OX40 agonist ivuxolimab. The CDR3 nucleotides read TGCAGCGTGGACCGGGACCCAAGGGACAATGAGCAGTTCTTC. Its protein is CSVDRDPRDNEQFF.